What follows are 10 T cell receptor beta chains derived from one specimen sequenced in a study of shared clonotypes between healthy human individuals. Profiled with immunoSEQ multiplex PCR; TCRdb holds only in-frame clones, not every one. The data hold roughly 2 million clones, with approximately 95% observed a single time. The sequenced sample consisted of naive CD4+ T cells sorted from blood. Described subset: CD45RA+ positively selected. These receptors came from a man aged 18-30 years in good health.

The rearrangement joins TRBV4-1 to TRBJ2-1; TRBD2 matches at 8 bases. V lost 4 bases, J lost 3 bases, and 8 bases stayed unmatched. The germline CDR1 and CDR2 sequences are MGHRA and YSYEKL. This CDR3 region has 16 residues. The CDR3 bases are TGCGCCAGCAGCCGGACGAGCGGGAGTAACTACAATGAGCAGTTCTTC. It translates to CASSRTSGSNYNEQFF.

The chain recombines TRBV7-9 with TRBJ2-7; D may match TRBD1 or TRBD2 (6 bases each). Per the germline V gene, CDR1 is SEHNR and CDR2 is FQNEAQ (reference sequence). The length of the CDR3 is 14 residues. Trimming pared 5 bases from V and 7 bases from J, leaving 18 bases between. In DNA, the CDR3 is TGTGCCAGCAGCCCTCTGGGGGGCGCGTGGGAGCAGTACTTC. Protein product: CASSPLGGAWEQYF.

This rearrangement joins TRBV6-1 to TRBJ2-2; 7 nucleotides match TRBD2. Germline assignment: CDR1 MNHNS and CDR2 SASEGT. V lost 2 bases and J lost 3; bases outside the gene matches: 12. This CDR3 contains 18 residues. The CDR3 DNA follows: TGTGCCAGCAGTGAAAAACGTAGACTAGCTTCTTACACCGGGGAGCTGTTTTTT. This sequence encodes CASSEKRRLASYTGELFF.

A single count supports this clone. V and J are TRBV10-3 and TRBJ2-7; D call uncertain. The germline V and J ends were trimmed by 6 bases and 1 base, with 7 bases remaining between them. This CDR3 is 12 amino acids long. The germline V gene has CDR1 ENHRY and CDR2 SYGVKD. DNA of the CDR3: TGTGCCATCAGCCTTTATTCCTACGAGCAGTACTTC. Translation gives CAISLYSYEQYF.

CDR3 loop: CARVTGAKNIQYF. In nucleotides, the CDR3 is TGTGCCAGAGTGACAGGGGCCAAAAACATTCAGTACTTC. The chain employs TRBV2 and TRBJ2-4; 7 nucleotides match TRBD1. The CDR3 runs 13 residues. V lost 9 bases, J lost 1 base, and 3 bases stayed unmatched. Per germline, CDR1 SNHLY and CDR2 FYNNEI.

The chain links TRBV5-6 to TRBJ2-2, with 8 bases lining up with TRBD2. There are 16 residues in the CDR3. V gave up 3 bases and J gave up 0 bases; unmatched junction bases: 4. Per the germline V gene, CDR1 is SGHDT and CDR2 is YYEEEE. CDR3 nucleotides: TGTGCCAGCAGCTACGGACTAGCCCCGAACACCGGGGAGCTGTTTTTT. Translation: CASSYGLAPNTGELFF.

The rearrangement uses TRBV18 and TRBJ1-2; tentatively, D is TRBD1 (5 bases). Trimming took 5 bases from V and 4 from J, leaving 17 bases between them. Per the germline V gene, CDR1 is KGHSH and CDR2 is LQKENI. The CDR3 length is 15 residues. The DNA of the CDR3 is TGTGCCAGCTCAGCCCTCGAGGGGTCAAGCTATGGCTACACCTTC. This codes for CASSALEGSSYGYTF. Together with reference TRBV18 and TRBJ1-2, the CDR3 gives the full variable domain: NAGVMQNPRHLVRRRGQEARLRCSPMKGHSHVYWYRQLPEEGLKFMVYLQKENIIDESGMPKERFSAEFPKEGPSILRIQQVVRGDSAAYFCASSALEGSSYGYTFGSGTRLTVV.

V and J are TRBV19 and TRBJ2-1; unclear D gene. V lost 3 bases and J 0 bases, leaving 18 bases between the germline ends. Germline V gene data show CDR1 as LNHDA and CDR2 as SQIVND (reference sequence). The CDR3 extends over 18 amino acids. The CDR3 DNA sequence: TGTGCCAGTAGTATGGCTCCCCTTTCTAAACGCTCCTACAATGAGCAGTTCTTC. This translates into CASSMAPLSKRSYNEQFF.

This clone has a single count. The chain carries TRBV7-9 and TRBJ2-1, with unresolved D. In germline, CDR1 is SEHNR, CDR2 FQNEAQ (reference sequence). The CDR3 loop spans 8 amino acids. The germline V and J ends were trimmed by 5 bases and 14 bases, with 4 bases remaining between them. CDR3 amino acids: CASSEKFF. The CDR3 DNA reads TGTGCCAGCAGCGAGAAGTTCTTC.

CDR3 DNA sequence: TGTGCCAGTAGACCGGGACAGGGGGCTTATGGCTACACCTTC. Protein sequence: CASRPGQGAYGYTF. This rearrangement joins TRBV19 to TRBJ1-2, with TRBD1 matching over 12 bases. The CDR3 is 14 residues long. CDR1 LNHDA and CDR2 SQIVND come from the germline V gene (reference sequence). V shed 6 bases, J shed 5 bases, and the junction held 4 bases outside the gene matches.